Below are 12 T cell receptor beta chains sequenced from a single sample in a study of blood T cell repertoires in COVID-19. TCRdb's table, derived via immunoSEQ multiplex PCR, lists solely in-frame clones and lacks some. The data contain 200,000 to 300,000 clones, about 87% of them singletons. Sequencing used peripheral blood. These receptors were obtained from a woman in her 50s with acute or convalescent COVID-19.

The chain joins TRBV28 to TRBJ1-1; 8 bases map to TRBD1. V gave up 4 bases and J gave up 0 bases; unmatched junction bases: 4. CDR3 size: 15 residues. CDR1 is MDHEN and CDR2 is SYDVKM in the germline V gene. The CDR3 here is CASSSWTGLNTEAFF. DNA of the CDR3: TGTGCCAGCAGTTCTTGGACAGGGTTGAACACTGAAGCTTTCTTT.

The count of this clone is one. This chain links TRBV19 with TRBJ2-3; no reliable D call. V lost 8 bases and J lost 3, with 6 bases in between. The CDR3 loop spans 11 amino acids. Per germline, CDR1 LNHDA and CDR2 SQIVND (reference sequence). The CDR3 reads CASSRTDTQYF. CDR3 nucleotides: TGTGCCAGTTCCCGGACAGATACGCAGTATTTT. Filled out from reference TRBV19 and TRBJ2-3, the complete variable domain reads DGGITQSPKYLFRKEGQNVTLSCEQNLNHDAMYWYRQDPGQGLRLIYYSQIVNDFQKGDIAEGYSVSREKKESFPLTVTSAQKNPTAFYLCASSRTDTQYFGPGTRLTVL.

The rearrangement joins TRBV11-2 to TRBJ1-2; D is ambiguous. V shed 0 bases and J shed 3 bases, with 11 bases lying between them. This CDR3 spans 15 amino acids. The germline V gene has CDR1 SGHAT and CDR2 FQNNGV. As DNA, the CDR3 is TGTGCCAGCAGCTTAGATGGTTTGGCCTACTATGGCTACACCTTC. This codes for CASSLDGLAYYGYTF.

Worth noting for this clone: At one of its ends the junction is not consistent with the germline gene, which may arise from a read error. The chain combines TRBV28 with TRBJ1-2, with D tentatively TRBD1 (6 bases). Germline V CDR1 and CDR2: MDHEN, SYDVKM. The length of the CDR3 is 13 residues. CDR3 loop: CASSPGAYYGYTF. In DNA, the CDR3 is TGTGCCAGCAGTCCAGGGGCCTATTATGGTTACACCTTC.

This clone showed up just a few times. This CDR3 reads CASSTQGASDEQYF. The CDR3 nucleotides read TGTGCCAGCAGCACACAGGGGGCGAGCGACGAGCAGTACTTC. The J gene is TRBJ2-7, the V gene TRBV9; 9 positions match TRBD1. There are 14 residues in the CDR3. Per the germline V gene, CDR1 is SGDLS and CDR2 is YYNGEE. Trimming took 4 bases from V and 5 from J; bases not matched to a gene: 7.

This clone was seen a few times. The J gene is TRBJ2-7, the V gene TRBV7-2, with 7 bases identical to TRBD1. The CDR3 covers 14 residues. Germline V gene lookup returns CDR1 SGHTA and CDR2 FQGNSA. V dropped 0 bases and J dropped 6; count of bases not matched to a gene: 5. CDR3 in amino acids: CASSLAPPGGEQYF. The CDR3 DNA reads TGTGCCAGCAGCTTAGCCCCACCAGGGGGCGAGCAGTACTTC. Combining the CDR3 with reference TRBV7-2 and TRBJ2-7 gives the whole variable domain GAGVSQSPSNKVTEKGKDVELRCDPISGHTALYWYRQSLGQGLEFLIYFQGNSAPDKSGLPSDRFSAERTGGSVSTLTIQRTQQEDSAVYLCASSLAPPGGEQYFGPGTRLTVT.

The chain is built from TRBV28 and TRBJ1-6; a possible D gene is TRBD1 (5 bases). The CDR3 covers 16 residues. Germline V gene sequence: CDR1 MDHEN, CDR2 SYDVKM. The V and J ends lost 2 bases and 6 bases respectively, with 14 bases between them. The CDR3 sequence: CASSLVTADPNSPLHF. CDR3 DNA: TGTGCCAGCAGTTTAGTGACAGCCGATCCTAATTCACCCCTCCACTTT.

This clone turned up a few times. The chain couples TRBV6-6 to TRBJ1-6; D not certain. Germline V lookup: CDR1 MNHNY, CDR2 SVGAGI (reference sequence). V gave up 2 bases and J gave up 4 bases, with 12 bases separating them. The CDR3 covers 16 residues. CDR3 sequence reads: CASSYARTSYNSPLHF. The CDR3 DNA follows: TGTGCCAGCAGTTACGCAAGGACTTCTTATAATTCACCCCTCCACTTT.

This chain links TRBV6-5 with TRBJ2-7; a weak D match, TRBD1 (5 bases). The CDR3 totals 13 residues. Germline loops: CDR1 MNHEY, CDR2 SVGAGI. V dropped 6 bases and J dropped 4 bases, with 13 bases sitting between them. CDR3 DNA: TGTGCCAGCAGGGTATCGCAGGGTTACGAGCAGTACTTC. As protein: CASRVSQGYEQYF.

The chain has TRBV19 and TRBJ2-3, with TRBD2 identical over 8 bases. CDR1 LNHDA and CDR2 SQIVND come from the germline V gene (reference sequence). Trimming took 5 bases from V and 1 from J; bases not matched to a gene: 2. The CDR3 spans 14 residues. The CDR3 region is CASSVGRGTDTQYF. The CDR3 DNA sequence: TGTGCCAGTAGTGTCGGGAGGGGCACAGATACGCAGTATTTT.

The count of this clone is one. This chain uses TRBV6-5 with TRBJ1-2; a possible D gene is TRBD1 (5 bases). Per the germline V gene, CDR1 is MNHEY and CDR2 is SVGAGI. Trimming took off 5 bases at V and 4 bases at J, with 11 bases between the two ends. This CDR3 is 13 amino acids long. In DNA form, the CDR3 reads TGTGCCAGCAGTCAATACAGGATCTATGGCTACACCTTC. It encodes CASSQYRIYGYTF.

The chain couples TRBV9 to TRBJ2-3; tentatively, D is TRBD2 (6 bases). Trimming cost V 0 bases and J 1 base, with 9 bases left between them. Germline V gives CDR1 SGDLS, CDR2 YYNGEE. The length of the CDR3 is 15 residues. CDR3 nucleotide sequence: TGTGCCAGCAGCGTAGGGGGGACTGGCACAGATACGCAGTATTTT. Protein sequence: CASSVGGTGTDTQYF.